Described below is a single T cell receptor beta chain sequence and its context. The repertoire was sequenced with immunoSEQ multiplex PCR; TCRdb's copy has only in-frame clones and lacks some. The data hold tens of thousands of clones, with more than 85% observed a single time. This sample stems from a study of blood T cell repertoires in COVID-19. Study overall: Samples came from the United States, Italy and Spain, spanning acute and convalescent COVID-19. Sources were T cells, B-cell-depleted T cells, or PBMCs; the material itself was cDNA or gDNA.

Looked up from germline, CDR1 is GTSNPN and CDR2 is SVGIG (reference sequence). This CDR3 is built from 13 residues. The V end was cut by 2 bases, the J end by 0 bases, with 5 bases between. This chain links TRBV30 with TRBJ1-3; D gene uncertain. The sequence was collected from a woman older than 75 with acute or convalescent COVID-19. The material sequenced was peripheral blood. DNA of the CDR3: TGTGCCTGGAGTCAGTCCTCTGGAAACACCATATATTTT. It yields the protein CAWSQSSGNTIYF.